One and the same sample provided the 3 T cell receptor beta chains below, sequenced in a study of a mutant IDH1 vaccine in newly diagnosed glioma. The antigens of these receptors remain unknown. Sequencing was performed with immunoSEQ multiplex PCR; in TCRdb, only in-frame clones are kept and a portion is missing. The data contain about 54,000 clones, about 85% of them seen just once; the ten biggest clones take up under 5%. Regarding time point: week 35, safety follow-up. The content of each vaccine dose was 300 ug of mutant IDH1 20-mer peptide, and topical imiquimod accompanied it. The sample in question was PBMCs, obtained from a glioma patient whose treatment included an IDH1 peptide vaccine. The receptors were sampled from a woman between 18 and 30 years old with glioma.

The chain uses TRBV5-1 and TRBJ2-7; TRBD2 agrees at 13 bases. The junction had 6 bases not matched to a gene; V was cut back by 3 bases and J by 0 bases. The CDR3 covers 17 residues. The V gene's germline CDR1 is SGHRS and CDR2 YFSETQ. CDR3 loop: CASSWGLAGSSSYEQYF. Written as DNA, the CDR3 is TGCGCCAGCAGCTGGGGACTAGCGGGGTCTAGCTCCTACGAGCAGTACTTC.

This sequence joins TRBV21-1 and TRBJ1-5. TRBV21-1 is classified as a pseudogene. The CDR3 is 15 residues long. The CDR3 DNA sequence: TGTGCCAGCACCAAGCTGGCCGGGCCCAATCAGCCCCAGCATTTT. This gives the protein CASTKLAGPNQPQHF.

This chain uses TRBV27 with TRBJ1-2, with D hard to call. Trimming cost V 8 bases and J 4 bases, with 20 bases left between them. CDR1 MNHEY and CDR2 SMNVEV come from the germline V gene (reference sequence). The CDR3 is made up of 15 amino acids. Written as DNA, the CDR3 is TGTGCCAGCGCTTTCCCCCGGGTCCGTCCCTATGGCTACACCTTC. It specifies CASAFPRVRPYGYTF.